The next 9 T cell receptor beta chains were all read from a single sample in a study of blood T cell repertoires in COVID-19. TCRdb's table, derived via immunoSEQ multiplex PCR, lists solely in-frame clones and lacks some. The repertoire includes more than 250,000 clones, about 87% of them detected once, and about 5.2% sits in the top ten. The sample consisted of PBMCs or T cells enriched from blood (not recorded which). Every receptor here comes from a woman in her 30s who had recovered from COVID-19.

The V call is TRBV5-4, the J call TRBJ2-5; the match to TRBD2 covers 11 bases. Germline V gene sequence: CDR1 SGHNT, CDR2 YYREEE (reference sequence). The CDR3 runs to 18 residues. The V gene end was trimmed by 4 bases and the J gene end by 2 bases; junction bases not matched to a gene: 13. CDR3 region: CASSPPSGLAGGQETQYF. The CDR3 region has the DNA TGTGCCAGCAGCCCCCCCTCGGGGCTAGCGGGGGGACAAGAGACCCAGTACTTC.

The rearrangement uses TRBV3-1 (or the pseudogene TRBV3-2) and TRBJ2-3; weak D call: TRBD2 (6 bases). From germline, CDR1 is LGHDT and CDR2 YNNKEL (reference sequence). Trimming took 0 bases from V and 5 from J, leaving 6 bases between them. The CDR3 is made up of 13 amino acids. CDR3 in DNA: TGTGCCAGCAGCCAAGAGCGGGAAGATACGCAGTATTTT. Encoded protein: CASSQEREDTQYF.

In DNA form, the CDR3 reads TGCGCCAGCAGCCAGGGACAGAACTATGGCTACACCTTC. It yields the protein CASSQGQNYGYTF. The chain links TRBV10-1 to TRBJ1-2; 7 bases map to TRBD1. The CDR3 consists of 13 residues. Germline trimming cut 6 bases from V and 2 bases from J; bases unmatched to any gene: 3. In germline, CDR1 is WNHNN, CDR2 SYGVQD (reference sequence).

The J gene is TRBJ1-4, the V gene TRBV7-6, with D unclear. Germline loops: CDR1 SGHVS, CDR2 FNYEAQ. Trimming stripped 1 base from V and 7 bases from J, with 7 bases between. This CDR3 comprises 13 residues. The CDR3 DNA reads TGTGCCAGCAGCTTAGTGCTCAGTGAAAAACTGTTTTTT. This sequence encodes CASSLVLSEKLFF.

In DNA, the CDR3 is TGCAGTGCTAGTGTCTCGGGGACAGGGGGGTTCGAGCAGTACTTC. It codes for CSASVSGTGGFEQYF. The chain carries TRBV20-1 and TRBJ2-7, with 11 bases identical to TRBD1. Germline CDR1 and CDR2: DFQATT and SNEGSKA (reference sequence). The CDR3 sequence is 15 residues long. V trimming: 3 bases; J trimming: 6 bases; junction bases outside the gene matches: 10.

This clone was seen a handful of times. The genes are TRBV5-1 and TRBJ1-1, with 8 bases aligning to TRBD1. Germline assignment: CDR1 SGHRS and CDR2 YFSETQ. V dropped 4 bases and J dropped 2; count of bases not matched to a gene: 7. This CDR3 is 15 amino acids long. Written as DNA, the CDR3 is TGCGCCAGCAGCGCCCGGACAGGGAGTAACACTGAAGCTTTCTTT. It translates to CASSARTGSNTEAFF. Supplemented by reference TRBV5-1 and TRBJ1-1, the full variable domain reads KAGVTQTPRYLIKTRGQQVTLSCSPISGHRSVSWYQQTPGQGLQFLFEYFSETQRNKGNFPGRFSGRQFSNSRSEMNVSTLELGDSALYLCASSARTGSNTEAFFGQGTRLTVV.

DNA for the CDR3: TGTGCCAGCAGTTCAACGACAGGGACATCCTACAATGAGCAGTTCTTC. Translated: CASSSTTGTSYNEQFF. The V gene is TRBV28, the J gene TRBJ2-1, with TRBD1 matching over 7 bases. The germline V gene encodes CDR1 MDHEN and CDR2 SYDVKM. The CDR3 has 16 amino acids. V was clipped by 4 bases and J by 1 base; unmatched bases: 7.

The chain joins TRBV7-8 to TRBJ1-2, with D unclear. The germline V gene encodes CDR1 SGHVS and CDR2 FQNEAQ. The ends were cut back, 5 bases at V and 8 bases at J, with 12 bases in the middle. CDR3 length equals 12 residues. Here the CDR3 reads CASSPRGGGYTF. CDR3 nucleotide sequence: TGTGCCAGCAGCCCTCGAGGAGGCGGCTACACCTTC.

V gene TRBV27 combines with J gene TRBJ2-5, with 9 bases fitting TRBD1. The germline gives CDR1 MNHEY, CDR2 SMNVEV (reference sequence). This CDR3 has 15 amino acids. Trimming at V came to 0 bases and at J to 6 bases, leaving 5 bases not matched to a gene. CDR3 residues: CASSLSNGQGKTQYF. The CDR3 coding sequence is TGTGCCAGCAGTTTATCCAACGGACAGGGGAAGACCCAGTACTTC.